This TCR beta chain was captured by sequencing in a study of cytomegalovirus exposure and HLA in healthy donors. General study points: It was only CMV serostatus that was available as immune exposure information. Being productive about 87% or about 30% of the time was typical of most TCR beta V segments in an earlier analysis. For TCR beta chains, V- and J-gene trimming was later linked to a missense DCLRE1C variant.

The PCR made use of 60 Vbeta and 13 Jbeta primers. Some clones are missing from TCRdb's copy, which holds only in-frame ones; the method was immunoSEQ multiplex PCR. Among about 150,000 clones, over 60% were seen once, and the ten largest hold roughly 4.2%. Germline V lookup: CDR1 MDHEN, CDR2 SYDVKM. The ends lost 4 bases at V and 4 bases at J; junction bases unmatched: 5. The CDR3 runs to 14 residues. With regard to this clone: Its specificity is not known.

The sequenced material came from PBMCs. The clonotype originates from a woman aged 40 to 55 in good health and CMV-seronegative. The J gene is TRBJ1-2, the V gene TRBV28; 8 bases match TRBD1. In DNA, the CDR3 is TGTGCCAGCAGTTCAGGGGGCCCCGTCTATGGCTACACCTTC. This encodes CASSSGGPVYGYTF.